This T cell receptor (beta chain) stems from a study of regulatory T cells in long-lasting Graves disease. In this sample, this clonotype turned up once. V was clipped by 4 bases and J by 2 bases; unmatched bases: 6. CDR1 is SGDLS, CDR2 YYNGEE, per germline. The CDR3 is made up of 15 amino acids. Researchers made TCR beta libraries by using iRepertoire HTBI primers and running Arm-PCR on CDR3 regions. MiXCR was run by TCRdb on the multiplex PCR reads, yielding one entry per CDR3 protein. Of around 460,000 distinct CDR3 sequences detected, 22% appear once; the ten largest clones hold around 13%. Stated time point: persistent/refractory GD, antithyroid drugs over 5 years with positive TRAb. RNA isolated from PBMCs was used to make the TCR library.

Sample: peripheral blood mononuclear cells (PBMCs), taken when the disease was refractory, from a patient treated with antithyroid drugs. The genes are TRBV9 and TRBJ1-2; 9 nucleotides line up with TRBD1. This sequence originates from a female donor with Graves disease. The CDR3 region has the DNA TGTGCCAGCAGCCTGGCGGGACAGGGCAACTATGGCTACACCTTC. Protein product: CASSLAGQGNYGYTF.